This record covers a single T cell receptor beta chain. Its antigen is not identified. The same CDR3 arises from other DNA sequences in this sample as well. This specimen comes from a study of cytomegalovirus exposure and HLA in healthy donors. Findings and caveats of the study: A later analysis showed HLA-associated TCR beta chains outstripping equally common others in clonal expansion. As a later analysis revealed, most CMV-associated TCR beta chains appeared HLA-restricted.

Unrecorded immune exposures were likely, despite nominal health at sampling. The study ran its PCR with 60 Vbeta and 13 Jbeta primers. Profiling relied on immunoSEQ multiplex PCR, and the TCRdb table lists in-frame clones only, not all of them. The table lists around 190,000 clones, approximately 90% of them singletons, with around 1% in the top ten. The sample comprised PBMCs. This receptor was identified in a boy between 2 and 10 years old in good health and CMV-seronegative.

Here the CDR3 DNA reads TGCGCCAGCAGCCGGGACAGGGTCTCCTACGAGCAGTACTTC. The encoded protein is CASSRDRVSYEQYF. This sequence joins TRBV5-1 and TRBJ2-7, with TRBD1 matching over 9 bases. Germline lookup yields CDR1 SGHRS and CDR2 YFSETQ. This CDR3 is built from 14 residues. V was pared by 4 bases and J by 0 bases, with 2 bases of the junction left unmatched. The full variable domain, completed using reference TRBV5-1 and TRBJ2-7, is KAGVTQTPRYLIKTRGQQVTLSCSPISGHRSVSWYQQTPGQGLQFLFEYFSETQRNKGNFPGRFSGRQFSNSRSEMNVSTLELGDSALYLCASSRDRVSYEQYFGPGTRLTVT.